This TCR beta chain came from a study of regulatory T cells in long-lasting Graves disease (dated by TCRdb to the early 2020s). Study-wide context: Antithyroid drugs had been taken for less than 3 months by newly diagnosed Graves' disease patients. Peripheral blood TCR sequencing and RNA sequencing compared persistent Graves' disease patients with newly diagnosed Graves' disease patients. A total of some 33 samples were covered by TCR sequencing, comprising some 13 persistent and around 20 newly diagnosed Graves' disease patients. The study took place in China and was registered as a clinical trial. The research as a whole found: Only the TCR beta chain was sequenced and analyzed. As a limitation, the authors acknowledged that the small sample size may reduce accuracy. Preferential use of TRBV28, TRBJ1-2 and TRBJ2-5 was observed in persistent disease, whereas TRBV20-1 and TRBJ2-1 were favored in newly diagnosed disease. Compared with newly diagnosed patients, persistent Graves' disease patients had lower TCR Shannon entropy and fewer highly expanded clones, which suggests clonal expansion. Because the primary lesion, thyroid tissue, could not be accessed, the study looked at peripheral blood alone. More public clonotypes were shared among persistent patients (2,741) than among newly diagnosed patients (966).

With respect to this clonotype: The antigen this receptor binds is unknown. Within one base of it there is no much larger clone, and no base qualities were kept.

The time point label, as the study defines it: newly diagnosed GD, antithyroid drugs for less than 3 months. For both TCR sequencing and RNA sequencing, RNA was extracted from PBMCs using TRIzol. Graves' disease was diagnosed according to American Thyroid Association guidelines. The patients came from an endocrinology department in Xi'an, China. Each patient gave around 9.2 milliliters of peripheral blood, collected in an EDTA anticoagulant tube. Ficoll Paque Plus density gradient separation was used to isolate PBMCs, and no further T cell sorting was performed. An Agilent 2100 Bioanalyzer and agarose gel were used to check RNA quality, and a NanoDrop 2000 was used to measure RNA concentration. The library came from multiplex PCR. The sequencing machine was an Illumina HiSeq 4000. TCR beta libraries were built with iRepertoire HTBI primers and Arm-PCR amplification of CDR3 regions. PCR products were gel purified before sequencing. The original methods were these. Across samples, 62 TRBV and roughly 15 TRBJ segments were identified and used for gene usage analysis of CDR3 amino acid clonotypes. COPE and FqMerger were used to merge the filtered high-quality paired reads into contigs. BLAST was used to align contigs to IMGT TRBV, TRBD and TRBJ reference genes, and CDR3 was defined according to IMGT. Any clonotype with a frequency above 0.1% was counted as a highly expanded clone. Shannon entropy served as the measure of repertoire diversity, while the Gini coefficient captured V-J evenness. Clonotypes shared by more than one individual were considered public. The public reads were quality trimmed at Q25 with fastp and then assembled into clones with MiXCR by TCRdb, keeping productive beta chains. Entries are consolidated by CDR3 protein sequence, retaining the most common genes and DNA. The V and J calls, along with clone size, are taken from TCRdb and not from the paper's own processing. Recorded for this sample are a few hundred thousand distinct CDR3 sequences; 18% of them occurred a single time. The ten largest clones take up around 20% of the sample.

The CDR1 and CDR2 encoded by the germline V gene are MDHEN and SYDVKM. CDR3 length: 13 amino acids, cysteine to phenylalanine. The CDR3 DNA has 39 bases and is translated from base 1. Clipping removes 5 bases from V and 14 bases from J, with 11 as the unmatched junction base count. The chain is made from TRBV28 and TRBJ1-2, with 10 middle bases fitting TRBD1. The specimen was peripheral blood mononuclear cells (PBMCs), collected at new diagnosis, from a patient treated with antithyroid drugs. The TCR sequence derives from a female donor with Graves disease. The CDR3 protein is CASSPRDRGPETF. The DNA sequence is as follows: TGTGCCAGCAGTCCCAGAGACAGGGGGCCGGAGACCTTC.